This T cell receptor beta chain was documented in a study of cytomegalovirus exposure and HLA in healthy donors. Looked up from germline, CDR1 is MDHEN and CDR2 is SYDVKM. V lost 9 bases, J lost 2 bases, and 14 bases lay in between. The CDR3 spans 14 residues. The study ran its PCR with 60 Vbeta and 13 Jbeta primers. Original data processing: Tens of millions of unique TCR beta chains, roughly 10 million shared, were counted in a later analysis. Method: immunoSEQ multiplex PCR; TCRdb's copy keeps in-frame clones and lacks some. V, J and clone size derive from that table, while D and trimming were established from the DNA sequence. The sample shows about 120,000 clones, over 8.5% of them seen only once. For this clone: Its cognate antigen is unknown.

Study outcomes and limitations: Later on, analysis showed that most CMV-associated TCR beta chains appeared to be HLA-restricted. The authors later linked a missense DCLRE1C variant to TCR beta V- and J-gene trimming. Most TCR beta V segments were productive about 90% or about 30% of the time in an earlier analysis.

The gene calls are TRBV28 and TRBJ1-3, with D hard to call. This sequence originates from a woman aged 35 to 49 in good health and CMV-seropositive. The sample taken for sequencing was PBMCs. CDR3 nucleotides: TGTGCCAGTACCGGCTGGGCCGCTGGAAACACCATATATTTT. Amino acid sequence: CASTGWAAGNTIYF.